One sample yielded the 24 T cell receptor beta chains listed below, sequenced in a study of T-cell memory formation after mild COVID-19. TCRdb fed the 5' RACE reads into MiXCR, producing one record per CDR3 protein. The table shows hundreds of thousands of distinct CDR3 sequences, with about 20% occurring only once. The specimen was PBMCs or a T cell subset sorted from them (not recorded which). Receptors were obtained from an adult woman who had mild COVID-19 (a few samples of this study predate the infection). Cell type and time point are not known.

J is TRBJ2-7 and V is TRBV3-1; 10 positions agree with TRBD2. Germline assignment: CDR1 LGHDT and CDR2 YNNKEL (reference sequence). V was pared by 1 base and J by 5 bases, with 8 bases of the junction left unmatched. CDR3 length: 16 amino acids. Here the CDR3 DNA reads TGTGCCAGCAGCCAAGTGGAGCGGGGGGGCCTGAACGAGCAGTACTTC. This encodes CASSQVERGGLNEQYF.

This clonotype was observed a few times. The chain joins TRBV18 to TRBJ2-7; D ambiguous. V lost 2 bases and J lost 3, with 8 bases in between. The CDR3 runs 13 residues. Germline CDR1 is KGHSH and CDR2 is LQKENI. The CDR3 sequence is CASSPIGLYEQYF. Written as DNA, the CDR3 is TGTGCCAGCTCACCAATCGGCCTCTACGAGCAGTACTTC.

In its sample, this clonotype was seen a few times. The rearrangement links TRBV9 to TRBJ2-7; D remains unclear. CDR3 length: 13 residues. V was clipped by 0 bases and J by 5 bases, with 9 bases between them. The germline V gene has CDR1 SGDLS and CDR2 YYNGEE. The chain's CDR3 is CASSVGVRNEQYF. CDR3 coding DNA: TGTGCCAGCAGCGTAGGCGTCAGGAACGAGCAGTACTTC.

This clonotype was seen at least ten times. The gene calls are TRBV4-1 and TRBJ1-2, with TRBD1 identical over 7 bases. V lost 2 bases, J lost 4 bases, and 1 base stayed unmatched. Germline CDR1 reads MGHRA; CDR2 reads YSYEKL. The CDR3 loop spans 13 amino acids. The CDR3 DNA is TGCGCCAGCAGCCAATCAGGGGGCTATGGCTACACCTTC. The encoded protein is CASSQSGGYGYTF.

This rearrangement joins TRBV9 to TRBJ2-2; D remains unclear. CDR1 is SGDLS and CDR2 is YYNGEE in the germline V gene. The CDR3 totals 16 residues. The V end lost 2 bases, the J end lost 0 bases, and 11 bases lay between the germline ends. In DNA, the CDR3 is TGTGCCAGCAGCGTGGTTCCGGAAACGAACACCGGGGAGCTGTTTTTT. Protein product: CASSVVPETNTGELFF.

This clonotype was recorded a few times. The chain joins TRBV7-2 to TRBJ2-3, with TRBD2 identical over 12 bases. There are 17 residues in the CDR3. With V trimmed by 5 bases and J by 3 bases, 9 bases remained unmatched. Germline V gene data show CDR1 as SGHTA and CDR2 as FQGNSA. For the CDR3, the DNA is TGTGCCAGCAGCCAGATGACTAGCGGGAGTCCGACAGATACGCAGTATTTT. As protein: CASSQMTSGSPTDTQYF.

V and J are TRBV5-1 and TRBJ2-3, with 12 positions matching TRBD2. V trimming: 0 bases; J trimming: 2 bases; junction bases outside the gene matches: 4. This CDR3 has 17 amino acids. Germline V gives CDR1 SGHRS, CDR2 YFSETQ. The CDR3 DNA reads as TGCGCCAGCAGCTTGGGCCGACTAGCGGGGGTCACAGATACGCAGTATTTT. Protein: CASSLGRLAGVTDTQYF.

The chain combines TRBV10-2 with TRBJ2-2; TRBD2 agrees at 13 bases. This CDR3 comprises 16 residues. J lost 7 bases, V lost 6 bases, and 8 bases had no gene match. CDR1 is WSHSY and CDR2 is SAAADI in the germline V gene. The CDR3 region is CASSWTSGSEVGELFF. The CDR3 DNA follows: TGCGCCAGCAGCTGGACTAGCGGGAGCGAGGTCGGGGAGCTGTTTTTT.

This clonotype was observed a handful of times. The chain couples TRBV18 to TRBJ2-5; D is unclear. V shed 4 bases and J shed 2 bases, with 17 bases lying between them. CDR1 is KGHSH and CDR2 is LQKENI in the germline V gene. The CDR3 contains 16 residues. The CDR3 loop reads CASSLYVTTEQETQYF. CDR3 sequence (DNA): TGTGCCAGCTCACTTTACGTCACCACGGAGCAAGAGACCCAGTACTTC.

The chain recombines TRBV12-3 or TRBV12-4 with TRBJ2-3; no definite D call. V was shortened by 7 bases and J by 5 bases, with 7 bases between the two germline ends. This CDR3 is built from 11 residues. CDR3 coding DNA: TGTGCCAGCACCAGAGGAGATACGCAGTATTTT. Amino acid sequence: CASTRGDTQYF.

This clonotype has more than one count but fewer than ten. The CDR3 protein is CASSIGQGLGTEAFF. CDR3 nucleotides: TGTGCCAGTTCTATAGGTCAGGGCCTAGGGACTGAAGCTTTCTTT. The chain uses TRBV19 and TRBJ1-1; a possible D gene is TRBD1 (5 bases). The CDR3 is 15 amino acids. Between the trimmed V and J ends, which lost 8 bases and 5 bases, there was a span of 21 bases. Germline loops: CDR1 LNHDA, CDR2 SQIVND (reference sequence).

This clonotype was counted between two and nine times. The CDR3 protein is CASSQEGLDRIWTQYF. Here the CDR3 DNA reads TGCGCCAGCAGCCAAGAAGGGCTAGACCGTATCTGGACCCAGTACTTC. The rearrangement links TRBV4-1 to TRBJ2-5; D call uncertain. Germline V gene lookup returns CDR1 MGHRA and CDR2 YSYEKL. The CDR3 totals 16 residues. Trimming cost V 0 bases and J 7 bases, with 18 bases left between them.

This clonotype has just one count. The chain is built from TRBV19 and TRBJ2-7; 7 positions match TRBD2. This CDR3 is 14 amino acids long. J was trimmed by 2 bases and V by 5 bases; bases with no gene match: 6. The V gene's germline CDR1 is LNHDA and CDR2 SQIVND (reference sequence). This CDR3 reads CASSLQRGPYEQYF. The DNA for the CDR3 is TGTGCCAGTAGTTTACAGCGGGGCCCCTACGAGCAGTACTTC. Full variable domain (outside the CDR3, taken from reference TRBV19 and TRBJ2-7): DGGITQSPKYLFRKEGQNVTLSCEQNLNHDAMYWYRQDPGQGLRLIYYSQIVNDFQKGDIAEGYSVSREKKESFPLTVTSAQKNPTAFYLCASSLQRGPYEQYFGPGTRLTVT.

The chain carries TRBV4-1 and TRBJ2-2, with TRBD2 matching over 8 bases. The junction had 4 bases not matched to a gene; V was cut back by 0 bases and J by 4 bases. Germline V gene lookup returns CDR1 MGHRA and CDR2 YSYEKL. There are 16 residues in the CDR3. Here the CDR3 DNA reads TGCGCCAGCAGCCAAGATCCAGCGGGGGTCACCGGGGAGCTGTTTTTT. This encodes CASSQDPAGVTGELFF.

The chain is built from TRBV7-2 and TRBJ1-5; 10 bases match TRBD1. The CDR3 is made up of 16 amino acids. J lost 4 bases, V lost 5 bases, and 8 bases had no gene match. Germline V gene data show CDR1 as SGHTA and CDR2 as FQGNSA. The CDR3 spells CASSNPGQGPNQPQHF. In DNA form, the CDR3 reads TGTGCCAGCAGCAACCCGGGACAGGGGCCTAATCAGCCCCAGCATTTT.

This clonotype has just a few counts. This chain connects TRBV5-6 to TRBJ2-7; 8 bases line up with TRBD2. Germline V gene data show CDR1 as SGHDT and CDR2 as YYEEEE. Trimming took 0 bases from V and 2 from J; bases not matched to a gene: 13. This CDR3 has 18 amino acids. CDR3 region: CASSLVGLGGAGTYEQYF. The CDR3 bases are TGTGCCAGCAGCTTGGTAGGTCTCGGGGGGGCTGGCACCTACGAGCAGTACTTC. Based on the CDR3 plus reference TRBV5-6 and TRBJ2-7, the full variable domain is DAGVTQSPTHLIKTRGQQVTLRCSPKSGHDTVSWYQQALGQGPQFIFQYYEEEERQRGNFPDRFSGHQFPNYSSELNVNALLLGDSALYLCASSLVGLGGAGTYEQYFGPGTRLTVT.

The rearrangement joins TRBV28 to TRBJ2-3; possibly TRBD1 for D (5 bases). V dropped 4 bases and J dropped 5 bases, with 10 bases sitting between them. Germline lookup yields CDR1 MDHEN and CDR2 SYDVKM. The CDR3 spans 13 residues. The CDR3 spells CASSSPGLDTQYF. The CDR3, as DNA: TGTGCCAGCAGTTCTCCAGGGCTAGATACGCAGTATTTT.

This clonotype showed up just a few times. The chain joins TRBV3-1 to TRBJ2-7; 10 bases align to TRBD2. The germline gives CDR1 LGHDT, CDR2 YNNKEL (reference sequence). The J segment lost 4 bases and the V segment lost 0 bases, leaving 6 bases of the junction unmatched. The CDR3 loop spans 16 amino acids. The CDR3: CASSQDGASGSYEQYF. DNA for the CDR3: TGTGCCAGCAGCCAAGACGGGGCTAGCGGGAGTTACGAGCAGTACTTC.

This clonotype showed up just a few times. The rearrangement links TRBV7-3 to TRBJ2-2, with D perhaps assigned TRBD1 or TRBD2 (5 bases each). This CDR3 contains 16 residues. In germline, CDR1 is SGHTA, CDR2 FQGTGA. Trimming pared 3 bases from V and 6 bases from J, leaving 17 bases between. This CDR3 is CASSFTGTSVAGELFF. The CDR3 coding sequence is TGTGCCAGCAGCTTCACCGGGACCTCCGTCGCCGGGGAGCTGTTTTTT. Variable domain in full (rest from reference TRBV7-3 and TRBJ2-2): GAGVSQTPSNKVTEKGKYVELRCDPISGHTALYWYRQSLGQGPEFLIYFQGTGAADDSGLPNDRFFAVRPEGSVSTLKIQRTERGDSAVYLCASSFTGTSVAGELFFGEGSRLTVL.

The genes are TRBV2 and TRBJ2-3, with D perhaps matching TRBD1 (5 bases). The CDR3 runs to 14 residues. V lost 6 bases and J lost 13, with 23 bases in between. Germline V gene sequence: CDR1 SNHLY, CDR2 FYNNEI. CDR3 sequence reads: CASSPGLGLPLEYF. CDR3 DNA: TGTGCCAGCAGCCCGGGCCTGGGGCTACCCCTGGAGTATTTT.

This chain connects TRBV15 to TRBJ2-3; D may match TRBD1 or TRBD2 (5 bases each). V was clipped by 0 bases and J by 2 bases, with 6 bases between them. The germline V gene encodes CDR1 LNHNV and CDR2 YYDKDF (reference sequence). The CDR3 spans 14 residues. The CDR3 loop is CATSREGVTDTQYF. The CDR3 DNA sequence: TGTGCCACCAGCAGAGAGGGGGTCACAGATACGCAGTATTTT.

This clonotype has only a few counts. The chain links TRBV30 to TRBJ2-7; TRBD1 agrees at 9 bases. CDR1 is GTSNPN and CDR2 is SVGIG in the germline V gene (reference sequence). The CDR3 contains 16 residues. The trim removed 3 bases at V and 0 bases at J, leaving 9 bases unmatched. The DNA of the CDR3 is TGTGCCTGGAGGAGGGGACTGGGACAGGGCTCCTACGAGCAGTACTTC. Translation gives CAWRRGLGQGSYEQYF.

The chain employs TRBV7-9 and TRBJ2-6, with D possibly matching TRBD2 (6 bases). CDR3 length equals 17 residues. In germline, CDR1 is SEHNR, CDR2 FQNEAQ (reference sequence). V was clipped by 5 bases and J by 2 bases, with 16 bases between them. CDR3 nucleotides: TGTGCCAGCAGCGGCAAGGGACTTGGCGCTGGGGCCAACGTCCTGACTTTC. This sequence encodes CASSGKGLGAGANVLTF.

This clonotype occurred once. V usage is TRBV7-8 and J usage is TRBJ1-1, with 9 bases fitting TRBD1. Trimming took 5 bases from V and 3 from J; bases not matched to a gene: 19. The germline V gene has CDR1 SGHVS and CDR2 FQNEAQ. This CDR3 region has 19 residues. CDR3 region: CASSLLFLGTGLLDTEAFF. Here the CDR3 DNA reads TGTGCCAGCAGCCTCCTTTTCTTAGGGACAGGGCTTTTAGACACTGAAGCTTTCTTT. The variable domain in full, with the rest retrieved from reference TRBV7-8 and TRBJ1-1, is GAGVSQSPRYKVAKRGQDVALRCDPISGHVSLFWYQQALGQGPEFLTYFQNEAQLDKSGLPSDRFFAERPEGSVSTLKIQRTQQEDSAVYLCASSLLFLGTGLLDTEAFFGQGTRLTVV.